This T cell receptor beta chain was profiled in a study of OX40 agonist ivuxolimab in advanced cancers. For context, the study as a whole: Ivuxolimab, which targeted the costimulatory receptor OX40 (CD134), was an agonistic, fully human IgG2 monoclonal antibody. Intravenous ivuxolimab was administered to patients every 2 weeks at six dose levels: 0.01, 0.1, 0.3, 1.5, 3 and 10 mg/kg. Of the 50 to 55 patients in dose escalation, about 19 had hepatocellular carcinoma, some 15 had melanoma, 9 had renal cell carcinoma and 9 had head and neck cancer. The dose-escalation cohort was 82.7% male with a mean age of around 62 years, ranging from 23 to 79. Prior anti-PD-1, anti-PD-L1 or anti-CTLA-4 therapy was permitted, and checkpoint inhibitors had been received by roughly 40% of dose-escalation patients. Three dose-escalation patients achieved partial responses, one with hepatocellular carcinoma and two with cutaneous melanoma. Peripheral TCRbeta sequencing aimed to test whether ivuxolimab altered TCR sequence diversity and caused clonal T-cell expansion. The paper covers the monotherapy dose-escalation part of the phase I ivuxolimab trial, which included N ≈ 50 patients.

With regard to this clone: Which antigen it targets is not known. There are no base qualities to consult, and no much larger clone falls within one base.

Patients with autoimmune disease history or receiving systemic immunosuppression were excluded from the trial. Peripheral blood for TCR sequencing was drawn from every dose cohort at baseline, at cycle 4 day 1 and at cycle 7 day 1. Samples came from an open-label, multicenter, first-in-human phase I dose-escalation trial of ivuxolimab. The trial enrolled adults with locally advanced or metastatic head and neck squamous cell, hepatocellular, melanoma or renal cell carcinoma. CD4+ and CD8+ T cells were sorted separately from peripheral blood before TCR sequencing. To sequence the TCRbeta CDR3 region, genomic DNA was isolated from the sorted cells. The immunoSEQ Assay was used for sequencing of TCRbeta CDR3 regions. TCRdb took over this immuneACCESS table, retaining in-frame rearrangements with V and J assigned. Such tables are incomplete; in checked studies, under half of the missing clones stem from an unresolved V gene, and the remainder is unexplained. In this sample the table shows around 80,000 clones, around nine tenths of which occur a single time. Clones ranked in the top ten supply 0.6% to 0.85% of the sample.

Including cysteine and phenylalanine, the CDR3 has 15 amino acids. Only the CDR3 region is kept as DNA, spanning 45 bases read in frame from base 1. Per the germline V gene (reference sequence), MNHNY is the CDR1 and SVGAGI is the CDR2. V sheds 0 bases and J sheds 3 bases, leaving 12 bases between their ends. Overall study outcomes, separate from this receptor: Which antigens the clonally expanded peripheral T cells were specific for was not determined. Low levels of normalized T-cell clonal expansion were also seen in some nonresponding patients. After ivuxolimab, CD8+ T cells had more expanded clones than CD4+ T cells on average. At doses of 0.1 to 3.0 mg/kg, clonal expansion of both CD4+ and CD8+ T cells in blood was seen between baseline and week 6. In partial responders in the 0.1-3.0 mg/kg groups, normalized peripheral clonal expansion was found to be among the lowest, especially among CD8+ T cells.

The clonotype was recovered from an adult with an advanced solid tumor such as melanoma, head and neck, liver or kidney cancer. The specimen comprised CD4+ or CD8+ T cells sorted from blood, sampled in a trial of the OX40 agonist ivuxolimab. This chain is built from TRBV6-6 and TRBJ2-7; the D gene is possibly TRBD1 or TRBD2, each agreeing over 6 bases. The nucleotide sequence reads as follows: TGTGCCAGCAGTTACTCATCGGGGGCGGGCTACGAGCAGTACTTC. Translation gives CASSYSSGAGYEQYF.